This T cell receptor beta chain emerged from a study of Ad26.COV2.S vaccination and SARS-CoV-2 variants. Study in general: The authors gave Ad26.COV2.S intramuscularly, either once or twice 56 days apart. Study findings and constraints: Whether participants received vaccine or placebo, their non-spike TCR breadth was similar. Compared with placebo recipients, vaccine recipients had higher spike-specific TCR breadth.

As for treatment: some 20 received Ad26.COV2.S at low or high dose, single or two shots; roughly five received placebo; per-sample allocation not given. On day 63 after the first injection, vaccine and placebo recipients gave samples. Vaccine was an Ad26 vector expressing Wuhan-strain SARS-CoV-2 spike. Data came from immunoSEQ multiplex PCR; TCRdb stores just in-frame clones and leaves some out. The table records 400,000 to 450,000 clones, 90% of them present only once. Concerning this clone: The antigen remains undetermined.

Germline CDR1 reads LGHDT; CDR2 reads YNNKEL (reference sequence). V lost 4 bases and J lost 2; bases outside the gene matches: 2. This CDR3 spans 15 amino acids. The origin of this receptor is a person between 18 and 59 years old who received the Ad26.COV2.S COVID-19 vaccine or a placebo. The sample here was peripheral blood, taken in a trial of Ad26.COV2.S vaccine versus placebo. The V gene is TRBV3-1 (or the pseudogene TRBV3-2), the J gene TRBJ2-3; TRBD2 agrees at 11 bases. The CDR3 spells CASSLGLAATDTQYF. The CDR3 DNA reads TGTGCCAGCAGCCTGGGACTAGCGGCCACAGATACGCAGTATTTT.